Sequencing of this TCR beta chain was carried out in a study of CD8 T cells in Susac syndrome. Findings of the study overall: As the study acknowledged, the number of individuals in its TCR sequencing and HLA analysis was relatively small.

About 0.5 to 1 ug RNA was reverse transcribed with random hexamers. Across 54 Vbeta and 13 Jbeta, immunoSEQ multiplex PCR amplified TCR beta CDR3. Each CDR3 protein gets one entry after TCRdb re-called the immunoSEQ multiplex PCR reads with MiXCR. This table holds about 300,000 distinct CDR3 sequences, roughly 85% found once. Remarks on this clonotype: Its cognate antigen is unknown.

Trimming left V 0 bases short and J 3 bases short, with 15 bases between. Germline V gene sequence: CDR1 LGHNA, CDR2 YSLEER. CDR3 length equals 16 residues. This chain uses TRBV4-3 with TRBJ2-7; D is unresolved. Sequenced material: CD8+ T cells from PBMCs. The receptor was derived from a human donor with multiple sclerosis. CDR3 sequence reads: CASSQDRAGGFYEQYF. CDR3 DNA: TGCGCCAGCAGCCAAGATCGGGCAGGTGGCTTCTACGAGCAGTACTTC.